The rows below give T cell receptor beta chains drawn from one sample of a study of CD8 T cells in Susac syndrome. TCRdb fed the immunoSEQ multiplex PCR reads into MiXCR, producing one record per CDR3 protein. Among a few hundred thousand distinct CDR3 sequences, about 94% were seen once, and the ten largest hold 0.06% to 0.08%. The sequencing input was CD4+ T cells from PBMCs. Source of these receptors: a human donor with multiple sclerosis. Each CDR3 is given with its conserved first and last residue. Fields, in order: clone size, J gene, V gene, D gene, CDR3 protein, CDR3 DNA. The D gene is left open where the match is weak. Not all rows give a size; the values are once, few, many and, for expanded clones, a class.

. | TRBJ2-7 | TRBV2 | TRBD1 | CASRQGAYEQYF | TGTGCCAGCAGGCAGGGGGCGTACGAGCAGTACTTC
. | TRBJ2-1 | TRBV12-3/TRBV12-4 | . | CASSFGVASYNEQFF | TGTGCCAGCAGTTTCGGTGTCGCCTCCTACAATGAGCAGTTCTTC
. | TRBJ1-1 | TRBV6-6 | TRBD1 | CASSYWDRDEAFF | TGTGCCAGCAGTTACTGGGACAGGGACGAAGCTTTCTTT
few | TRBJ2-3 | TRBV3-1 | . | CASSQVEDTQYF | TGTGCCAGCAGCCAAGTTGAAGATACGCAGTATTTT
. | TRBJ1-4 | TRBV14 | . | CASSQVPPEKLFF | TGTGCCAGCAGCCAAGTCCCCCCGGAAAAACTGTTTTTT
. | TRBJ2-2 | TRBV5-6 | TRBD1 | CASSTGTGESGELFF | TGTGCCAGCAGCACCGGGACAGGGGAGTCCGGGGAGCTGTTTTTT
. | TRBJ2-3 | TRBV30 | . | CAWSPGAPTDTQYF | TGTGCCTGGAGTCCTGGGGCACCCACAGATACGCAGTATTTT
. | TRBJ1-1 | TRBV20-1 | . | CSATLQGRNTEAFF | TGCAGTGCTACCTTACAGGGAAGGAACACTGAAGCTTTCTTT
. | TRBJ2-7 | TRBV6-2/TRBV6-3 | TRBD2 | CASSYRGVAAYEQYF | TGTGCCAGCAGTTACCGGGGGGTGGCGGCGTACGAGCAGTACTTC
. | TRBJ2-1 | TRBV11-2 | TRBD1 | CASSQPSDRRQFF | TGTGCCAGCAGCCAACCGTCGGACAGGCGACAGTTCTTC
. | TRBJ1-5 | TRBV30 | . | CAWSVLLNQPQHF | TGTGCCTGGAGTGTACTTCTCAATCAGCCCCAGCATTTT
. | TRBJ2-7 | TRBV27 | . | CASSLSLAQHEQYF | TGTGCCAGCTCCCTGTCACTAGCCCAACACGAGCAGTACTTC
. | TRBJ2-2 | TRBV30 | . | CARRAGYTGELFF | TGTGCCCGTCGCGCGGGCTACACCGGGGAGCTGTTTTTT
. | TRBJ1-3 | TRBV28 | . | CASSLSGTGPGGNTIYF | TGTGCCAGCAGTTTATCGGGAACCGGGCCAGGAGGAAACACCATATATTTT
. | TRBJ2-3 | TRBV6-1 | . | CASSANGGDTQYF | TGTGCCAGCAGTGCCAATGGTGGAGATACGCAGTATTTT
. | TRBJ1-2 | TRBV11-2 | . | CASSRRLSRGGYTF | TGTGCCAGCAGCCGTCGTCTTTCAAGGGGTGGCTACACCTTC
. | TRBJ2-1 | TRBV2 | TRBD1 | CASSGQGYNEQFF | TGTGCCAGCTCGGGACAGGGGTACAATGAGCAGTTCTTC
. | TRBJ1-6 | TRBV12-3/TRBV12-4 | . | CASSRVLKNSPLHF | TGTGCCAGCAGTCGGGTTCTAAAGAATTCACCCCTCCACTTT
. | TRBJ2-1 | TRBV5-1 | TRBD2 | CASSLLAGGTNEQFF | TGCGCCAGCAGCTTACTAGCGGGGGGAACCAATGAGCAGTTCTTC
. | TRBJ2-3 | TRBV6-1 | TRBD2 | CASSPRTSGQDTQYF | TGTGCCAGCAGTCCCCGGACTAGCGGACAGGATACGCAGTATTTT
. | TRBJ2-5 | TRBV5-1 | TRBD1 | CASSLGTDRAKQTQYF | TGCGCCAGCAGCTTGGGAACAGACAGGGCCAAACAGACCCAGTACTTC
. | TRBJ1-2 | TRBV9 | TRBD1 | CASSAGTDLAGYTF | TGTGCCAGCAGCGCCGGGACAGACCTTGCTGGCTACACCTTC
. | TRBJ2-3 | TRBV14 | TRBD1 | CASSLIEGDRDTLDTQYF | TGTGCCAGCAGTCTAATCGAGGGAGACAGGGACACGTTAGATACGCAGTATTTT
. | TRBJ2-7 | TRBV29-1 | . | CSVGQGIYEQYF | TGCAGCGTTGGGCAGGGGATCTACGAGCAGTACTTC
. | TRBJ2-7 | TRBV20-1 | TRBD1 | CSASAPGQLYEQYF | TGCAGTGCTTCCGCCCCGGGACAGCTCTACGAGCAGTACTTC
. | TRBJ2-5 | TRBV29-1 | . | CSVVIFLGVGETQYF | TGCAGCGTTGTAATATTTCTGGGGGTCGGAGAGACCCAGTACTTC
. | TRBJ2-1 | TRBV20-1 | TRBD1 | CSARAQPGTALNEQFF | TGCAGTGCTAGAGCCCAACCCGGGACAGCCCTTAATGAGCAGTTCTTC
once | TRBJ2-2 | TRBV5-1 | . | CASSSGASGHTGELFF | TGCGCCAGCAGCTCGGGGGCCAGCGGACATACCGGGGAGCTGTTTTTT
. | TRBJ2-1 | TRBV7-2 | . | CASSLVGVGPYNEQFF | TGTGCCAGCAGCTTAGTTGGGGTTGGACCCTACAATGAGCAGTTCTTC
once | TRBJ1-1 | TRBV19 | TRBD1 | CASQTGWNTEAFF | TGTGCCAGCCAGACAGGGTGGAACACTGAAGCTTTCTTT
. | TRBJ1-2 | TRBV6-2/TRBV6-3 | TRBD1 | CASSYQGQGSGYGYTF | TGTGCCAGCAGTTACCAGGGACAGGGGTCTGGCTATGGCTACACCTTC
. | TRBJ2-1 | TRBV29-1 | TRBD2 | CSVTGTSGSYNEQFF | TGCAGCGTTACCGGGACTAGCGGCTCCTACAATGAGCAGTTCTTC
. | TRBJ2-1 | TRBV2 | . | CASRGGVYNEQFF | TGTGCCAGCAGGGGGGGCGTTTACAATGAGCAGTTCTTC
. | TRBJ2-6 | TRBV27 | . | CASSQRTSSGANVLTF | TGTGCCAGCAGCCAAAGGACGAGCTCTGGGGCCAACGTCCTGACTTTC
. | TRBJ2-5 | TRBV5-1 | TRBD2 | CASSPEAGVETQYF | TGCGCCAGCAGCCCCGAAGCGGGAGTAGAGACCCAGTACTTC
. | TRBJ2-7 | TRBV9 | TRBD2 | CASSVTTGTSGVEQYF | TGTGCCAGCAGCGTTACAACCGGGACTAGCGGGGTCGAGCAGTACTTC
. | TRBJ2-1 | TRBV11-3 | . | CASSLDLEGEQFF | TGTGCCAGCAGCTTAGATCTCGAGGGAGAGCAGTTCTTC
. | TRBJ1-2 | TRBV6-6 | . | CASRLSQGSGYTF | TGTGCCAGCAGGCTCAGCCAAGGGTCTGGCTACACCTTC
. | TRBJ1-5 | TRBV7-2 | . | CASSWGPGNQPQHF | TGTGCCAGCAGCTGGGGCCCCGGCAATCAGCCCCAGCATTTT
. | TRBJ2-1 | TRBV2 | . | CASSVNRNNEQFF | TGTGCCAGCAGTGTAAACAGAAACAATGAGCAGTTCTTC